The clone carrying this TCR beta chain was found many times. The antigen is unknown. The data are from a study of regulatory T cells in long-lasting Graves disease. Study-level results: New patients shared fewer public clonotypes (over 900) than persistent patients did (roughly 2,500).

Germline lookup yields CDR1 MNHEY and CDR2 SVGEGT. The J segment lost 6 bases and the V segment lost 1 base, leaving 9 bases of the junction unmatched. The CDR3 spans 16 residues. Documented time point: newly diagnosed GD, antithyroid drugs for less than 3 months. Isolated PBMC RNA provided the starting material for the TCR library. Construction of TCR beta libraries relied on iRepertoire HTBI primers and on Arm-PCR targeting CDR3 regions. Each CDR3 protein gets one entry after TCRdb re-called the multiplex PCR reads with MiXCR. Counted here are 680,000 or so distinct CDR3 sequences, about 15% occurring once; the ten biggest clones make up around a sixth. These same records also appear under a second study, on T cells in Graves' hyperthyroidism and ophthalmopathy. Turning to that study: For ophthalmopathy, model prediction preceded onset by a median roughly 6.3 months.

This rearrangement joins TRBV6-2 or TRBV6-3 to TRBJ2-5; 9 bases are shared with TRBD1. Source: peripheral blood mononuclear cells (PBMCs), taken at new diagnosis, from a patient treated with antithyroid drugs. The clonotype comes from a woman in her 30s with Graves disease. CDR3 sequence (DNA): TGTGCCAGCAGTTACTTACAGATGGGACAGGGAAAGACCCAGTACTTC. It translates to CASSYLQMGQGKTQYF.